What follows is one T cell receptor (beta chain) and its context. The antigen remains undetermined. This sample stems from a study of T cells in Graves' hyperthyroidism and ophthalmopathy. The length of the CDR3 is 16 residues. V was clipped by 1 base and J by 0 bases; unmatched bases: 3. Germline values: CDR1 SGHTA, CDR2 FQGNSA. Absent ophthalmopathy progression within 18 months defined stable Graves' hyperthyroidism. Study-level points and caveats: Median prediction lead before ophthalmopathy onset was around 6.9 months with the model.

What was amplified from RNA transcripts were TCR beta CDR3 regions. With the HTBI primer set, the TCR CDR3 went through a first round of RT-PCR. Using its own MiXCR run on the multiplex PCR reads, TCRdb lists one record per CDR3 protein. The sample holds approximately 220,000 distinct CDR3 sequences, 18% seen once. The sample comprised blood. The TCR comes from a man aged 35 to 55 with Graves' hyperthyroidism. The chain links TRBV7-2 to TRBJ2-7; TRBD2 matches at 10 bases. The CDR3 here is CASSLGIAGGSYEQYF. For the CDR3, the DNA is TGTGCCAGCAGCTTAGGAATAGCGGGGGGCTCCTACGAGCAGTACTTC.